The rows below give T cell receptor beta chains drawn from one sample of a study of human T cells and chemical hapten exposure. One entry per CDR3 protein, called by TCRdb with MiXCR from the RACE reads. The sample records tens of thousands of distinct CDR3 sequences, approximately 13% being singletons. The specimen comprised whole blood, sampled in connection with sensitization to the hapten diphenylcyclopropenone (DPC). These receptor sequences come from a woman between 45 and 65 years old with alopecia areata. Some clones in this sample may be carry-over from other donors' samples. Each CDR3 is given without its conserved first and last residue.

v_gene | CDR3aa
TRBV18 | ASSPDRVAYTQY
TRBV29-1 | SVDSRSSYNEQF
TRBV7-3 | ASSSTTSGDTQY
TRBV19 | ASSQGAYNEQF
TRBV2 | ASLAGTGPTNEQF
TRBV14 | ASSHRTLAGGGEQF
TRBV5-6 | ASSPLFGQGARDTQH
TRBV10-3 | AISETASTDTQY
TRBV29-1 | SAPGSGDGAF
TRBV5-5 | ASSLISLSTDTQY
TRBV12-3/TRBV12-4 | ASSRTGLAGGETQY
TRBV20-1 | SANPGETEAF
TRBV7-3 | ASSLLAGAPMSEQF
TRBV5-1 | ASSLAASGPQETQY
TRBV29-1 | SVAAPPSGANVLT
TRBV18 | ASSPGPTSSNIQY
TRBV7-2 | ASSFDHVGNIQY
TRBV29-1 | SVRMGQTTDTQY
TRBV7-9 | ASKREASTDTQY
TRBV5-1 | ASSLAGGRDFNEQF
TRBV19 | ASQDQSSYNEQF
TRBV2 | ASGGIAGYTDTQY
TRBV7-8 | ASSLTVLSGELF
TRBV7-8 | ASSLGTGLGNQPQH
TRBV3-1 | ASTAMTGEAF
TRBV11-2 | ASSFGLATDTQY
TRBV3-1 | ASKGTGKAF
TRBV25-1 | ASSEYPGRVSTEAF
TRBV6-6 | ASIPRGPGTEAF
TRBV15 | ATSRDTSGNEQF
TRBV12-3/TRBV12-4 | ASSFFGTGGEQY
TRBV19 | ASNPVVWNTGELF
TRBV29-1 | SVDAGTSGSTDTQY
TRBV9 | ASSAGSEAF